This record concerns one T cell receptor beta chain sequence. This CDR3 contains 15 residues. V trimming: 4 bases; J trimming: 3 bases; junction bases outside the gene matches: 5. Per germline, CDR1 MRHNA and CDR2 SNTAGT. The data were obtained in a study of blood T cell repertoires in COVID-19. Assay: immunoSEQ multiplex PCR; the TCRdb copy retains only in-frame clones and omits some. The table has approximately 500,000 clones, 80% to 90% seen once. The receptor's source is a human donor in a cohort sampled during active COVID-19. What was sequenced was peripheral blood. J is TRBJ2-2 and V is TRBV6-4, with 7 bases identical to TRBD1. The CDR3 DNA reads as TGTGCCAGCAGTGCCCAAACAGGGGACACCGGGGAGCTGTTTTTT. As protein: CASSAQTGDTGELFF.